Shown below are 10 T cell receptor beta chains from a single sample sequenced in a study of beta chain features in type 1 diabetes. Notes on the study in general: People with Type 1 diabetes carried modestly yet significantly shorter TCRB CDR3s in all four CD4+ subsets.

Reverse transcription of all isolated RNA meant that expressed TCRB transcripts were sequenced. TCRdb's copy holds only in-frame clones and misses some; the assay was immunoSEQ multiplex PCR. The sample consists of 300,000 to 350,000 clones, around 9% of them appearing once. Antigen specificity for these receptors is unknown. Sample: central memory CD4+ T cells from blood. The receptors stem from a man aged 25-45 years with type 1 diabetes.

This clone was observed a handful of times. The gene calls are TRBV6-1 and TRBJ2-3; no firm D call. Per the germline V gene, CDR1 is MNHNS and CDR2 is SASEGT. This CDR3 region has 13 residues. V was clipped by 2 bases and J by 1 base, with 4 bases between them. The CDR3 region is CASSEPGTDTQYF. The CDR3 nucleotides are TGTGCCAGCAGTGAACCGGGCACAGATACGCAGTATTTT.

This chain joins TRBV7-2 and TRBJ1-5; D possibly corresponds to TRBD1 (5 bases). V was clipped by 2 bases and J by 2 bases, with 10 bases between them. The CDR3 totals 15 residues. Germline CDR1 SGHTA, CDR2 FQGNSA. The CDR3 region is CASSLRWGGNQPQHF. The CDR3 DNA reads TGTGCCAGCAGCTTAAGGTGGGGCGGCAATCAGCCCCAGCATTTT.

This clone was detected ten times or more. The chain combines TRBV2 with TRBJ1-1; D may be TRBD1 (5 bases). Germline V gene lookup returns CDR1 SNHLY and CDR2 FYNNEI. The length of the CDR3 is 14 residues. Trimming took 4 bases from V and 5 from J, leaving 14 bases between them. The chain's CDR3 is CASSVQATDTEAFF. The CDR3 DNA follows: TGTGCCAGCAGTGTACAGGCCACCGATACTGAAGCTTTCTTT.

Only a few counts were recorded for this clone. The chain combines TRBV28 with TRBJ2-3; 8 bases map to TRBD1. The CDR3 contains 16 residues. In germline, CDR1 is MDHEN, CDR2 SYDVKM. V lost 5 bases, J lost 1 base, and 8 bases stayed unmatched. DNA of the CDR3: TGTGCCAGCAGTCACCAGGGGGCGCGGGGCACAGATACGCAGTATTTT. Encoded protein: CASSHQGARGTDTQYF.

The chain links TRBV13 to TRBJ2-2, with 9 bases matching TRBD1. Trimming took 4 bases from V and 3 from J; bases not matched to a gene: 3. Germline V gene lookup returns CDR1 PRHDT and CDR2 FYEKMQ (reference sequence). This CDR3 contains 15 residues. CDR3 in amino acids: CASSSGTGHTGELFF. CDR3 sequence (DNA): TGTGCCAGCAGCTCCGGGACAGGGCACACCGGGGAGCTGTTTTTT.

V gene TRBV2 combines with J gene TRBJ1-5; 7 bases line up with TRBD1. Germline V gene lookup returns CDR1 SNHLY and CDR2 FYNNEI. Trimming at V came to 4 bases and at J to 4 bases, leaving 7 bases not matched to a gene. The length of the CDR3 is 15 residues. The CDR3: CASSGRGLGNQPQHF. CDR3 nucleotide sequence: TGTGCCAGCAGTGGGAGGGGGCTGGGGAATCAGCCCCAGCATTTT. Together with reference TRBV2 and TRBJ1-5, the CDR3 gives the full variable domain: EPEVTQTPSHQVTQMGQEVILRCVPISNHLYFYWYRQILGQKVEFLVSFYNNEISEKSEIFDDQFSVERPDGSNFTLKIRSTKLEDSAMYFCASSGRGLGNQPQHFGDGTRLSIL.

This chain connects TRBV29-1 to TRBJ2-7, with TRBD1 identical over 8 bases. This CDR3 is built from 13 residues. Per the germline V gene, CDR1 is SQVTM and CDR2 is ANQGSEA. V trimming: 7 bases; J trimming: 5 bases; junction bases outside the gene matches: 10. The CDR3 DNA sequence: TGCAGCGCTGGACAGGGTACCAGGAACGAGCAGTACTTC. As protein: CSAGQGTRNEQYF.

This rearrangement joins TRBV9 to TRBJ2-1; D unclear. V was shortened by 0 bases and J by 8 bases, with 15 bases between the two germline ends. Germline CDR1 is SGDLS and CDR2 is YYNGEE. CDR3 length: 15 amino acids. The CDR3 DNA reads TGTGCCAGCAGCGTAGGCGGCCCCCATAAGGATGAGCAGTTCTTC. Its protein is CASSVGGPHKDEQFF.

This clone appeared a few times. This chain joins TRBV7-9 and TRBJ1-1; D is undetermined. The CDR3 consists of 19 residues. Between the trimmed V and J ends, which lost 4 bases and 1 base, there was a span of 25 bases. The germline V gene encodes CDR1 SEHNR and CDR2 FQNEAQ (reference sequence). The CDR3 loop reads CASSYYTLGISRENTEAFF. CDR3 DNA: TGTGCCAGCAGCTACTATACCCTTGGAATTTCGAGGGAGAACACTGAAGCTTTCTTT. Drawing the rest from reference TRBV7-9 and TRBJ1-1, the complete variable domain is DTGVSQNPRHKITKRGQNVTFRCDPISEHNRLYWYRQTLGQGPEFLTYFQNEAQLEKSRLLSDRFSAERPKGSFSTLEIQRTEQGDSAMYLCASSYYTLGISRENTEAFFGQGTRLTVV.

This clone occurred a few times. A read error is possible here, since a much larger clone lies one base away. This chain uses TRBV7-8 with TRBJ2-1; no clear D. The CDR3 runs 11 residues. V lost 1 base and J 8 bases, leaving 3 bases between the germline ends. Per germline, CDR1 SGHVS and CDR2 FQNEAQ. CDR3 loop: CASSLVDEQFF. CDR3 bases: TGTGCCAGCAGCTTAGTCGATGAGCAGTTCTTC.